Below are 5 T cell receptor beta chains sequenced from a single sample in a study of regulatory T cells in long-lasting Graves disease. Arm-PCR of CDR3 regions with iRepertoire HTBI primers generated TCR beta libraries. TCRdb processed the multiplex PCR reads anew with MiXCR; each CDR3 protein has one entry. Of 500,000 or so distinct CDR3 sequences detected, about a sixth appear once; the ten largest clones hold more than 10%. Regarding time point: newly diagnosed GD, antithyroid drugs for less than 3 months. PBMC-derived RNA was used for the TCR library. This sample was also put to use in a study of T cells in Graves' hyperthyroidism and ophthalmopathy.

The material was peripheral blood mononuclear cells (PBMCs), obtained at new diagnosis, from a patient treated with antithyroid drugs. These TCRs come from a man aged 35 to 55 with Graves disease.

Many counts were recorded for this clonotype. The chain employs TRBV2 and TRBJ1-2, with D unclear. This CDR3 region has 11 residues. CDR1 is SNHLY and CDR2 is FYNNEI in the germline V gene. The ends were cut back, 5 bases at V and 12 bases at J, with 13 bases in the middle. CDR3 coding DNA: TGTGCCAGCAGTTCGGGGAGTCTCAACACCTTC. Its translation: CASSSGSLNTF.

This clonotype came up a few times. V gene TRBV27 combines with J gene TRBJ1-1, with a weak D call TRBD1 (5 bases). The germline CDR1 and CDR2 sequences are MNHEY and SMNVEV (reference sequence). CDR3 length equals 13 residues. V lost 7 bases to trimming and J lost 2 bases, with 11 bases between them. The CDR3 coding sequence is TGTGCCAGCAAACCGCGGGACAACACTGAAGCTTTCTTT. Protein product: CASKPRDNTEAFF.

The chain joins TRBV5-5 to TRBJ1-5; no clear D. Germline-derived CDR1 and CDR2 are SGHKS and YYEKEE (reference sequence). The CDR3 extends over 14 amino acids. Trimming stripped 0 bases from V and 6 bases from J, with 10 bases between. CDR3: CASSLAVISQPQHF. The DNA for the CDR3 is TGTGCCAGCAGCTTGGCCGTGATAAGTCAGCCCCAGCATTTT. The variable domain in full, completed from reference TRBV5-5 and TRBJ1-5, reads DAGVTQSPTHLIKTRGQQVTLRCSPISGHKSVSWYQQVLGQGPQFIFQYYEKEERGRGNFPDRFSARQFPNYSSELNVNALLLGDSALYLCASSLAVISQPQHFGDGTRLSIL.

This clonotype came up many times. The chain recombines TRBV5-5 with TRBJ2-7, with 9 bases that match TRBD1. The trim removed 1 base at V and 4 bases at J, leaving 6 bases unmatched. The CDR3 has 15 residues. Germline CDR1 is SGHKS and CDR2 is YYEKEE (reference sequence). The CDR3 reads CASSLLGGTGYEQYF. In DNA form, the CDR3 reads TGTGCCAGCAGCTTGCTAGGCGGGACAGGGTACGAGCAGTACTTC. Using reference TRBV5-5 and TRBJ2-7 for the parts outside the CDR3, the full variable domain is DAGVTQSPTHLIKTRGQQVTLRCSPISGHKSVSWYQQVLGQGPQFIFQYYEKEERGRGNFPDRFSARQFPNYSSELNVNALLLGDSALYLCASSLLGGTGYEQYFGPGTRLTVT.

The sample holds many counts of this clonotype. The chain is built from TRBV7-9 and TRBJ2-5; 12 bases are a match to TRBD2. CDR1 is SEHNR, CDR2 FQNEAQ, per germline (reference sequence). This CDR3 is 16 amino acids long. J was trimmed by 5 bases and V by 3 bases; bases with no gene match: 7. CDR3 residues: CASSLLAGGPEETQYF. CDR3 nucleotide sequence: TGTGCCAGCAGCTTGCTAGCGGGAGGGCCCGAGGAGACCCAGTACTTC.